The source of this T cell receptor beta chain is a study of blood T cells in healthy people across ages. The overall study: Template switching captured about one barcoded beta molecule per two T cells.

It was with a sample-barcoded 5' primer and a J-beta primer mix that a second PCR of about 7 to 12 cycles was run. A template-switch adaptor with 12 random nucleotides tagged each cDNA molecule. Each CDR3 protein is one row after TCRdb ran MiXCR on the 5' RACE reads. The sample records more than 650,000 distinct CDR3 sequences, about a fifth being singletons. The material sequenced was blood. The origin of this receptor is a man between 65 and 85 years old in good health.

CDR3 amino acids: CASSQDLMSYEQYF. The CDR3 nucleotides read TGTGCCAGCAGCCAAGATCTGATGTCCTACGAGCAGTACTTC. This chain joins TRBV14 and TRBJ2-1; D is ambiguous. The J call is in doubt because the DNA end fits TRBJ2-7 better. The germline gives CDR1 SGHDN, CDR2 FVKESK. CDR3 length equals 14 residues.